The rows below give T cell receptor beta chains drawn from one sample of a study of human T cells and chemical hapten exposure. Each CDR3 protein is one row after TCRdb ran MiXCR on the RACE reads. This table has about 43,000 distinct CDR3 sequences, roughly 3.3% appearing once. The source was whole blood, collected in connection with sensitization to the hapten diphenylcyclopropenone (DPC). These receptors all come from a man aged 35 to 55 with alopecia areata. Some clones in this sample may be carry-over from other donors' samples. Each CDR3 is given with its conserved first and last residue. D genes are given only for firm matches. The size entry is marked missing in some rows and otherwise reads once, few, many or a size class.

size	D	V	J	CDR3	DNA
few	NA	TRBV28	TRBJ1-4	CASSFGPGTNEKLFF	TGTGCCAGCAGTTTTGGTCCCGGGACTAATGAAAAACTGTTTTTT
many	TRBD1	TRBV6-1	TRBJ2-7	CASSEGQPIYEQYF	TGTGCCAGCTCAGAGGGACAGCCTATCTACGAGCAGTACTTC
many	NA	TRBV7-2	TRBJ2-3	CASSLAIGVKCF	TGTGCCAGCAGCTTAGCGATCGGGGTCAAGTGTTTT
many	NA	TRBV7-8	TRBJ1-6	CASGRDTSSYNSPLHF	TGTGCCAGCGGTCGGGACACGAGCTCCTATAATTCACCCCTCCACTTT
many	TRBD2	TRBV4-2	TRBJ2-7	CASSQDAGVLREQYF	TGTGCCAGCAGCCAAGACGCGGGAGTCCTCCGCGAGCAGTACTTC
many	NA	TRBV30	TRBJ1-1	CAWSGRVTTEAFF	TGTGCCTGGAGTGGCAGGGTCACCACTGAAGCTTTCTTT
many	TRBD1	TRBV6-5	TRBJ2-3	CASSVGQGPGTDTQYF	TGTGCCAGCAGTGTCGGACAGGGCCCTGGCACAGATACGCAGTATTTT
many	NA	TRBV6-5	TRBJ1-2	CASSPDTIYGYTF	TGTGCCAGCAGCCCGGACACGATCTATGGCTACACCTTC
few	NA	TRBV19	TRBJ1-5	CASSPPGLLAQPQHF	TGTGCCAGTAGCCCCCCGGGCCTCCTTGCTCAGCCCCAGCATTTT
medium-sized	TRBD1	TRBV7-9	TRBJ2-7	CASSEGQDRSYEQYF	TGTGCCAGCAGCGAGGGACAGGACCGTTCCTACGAGCAGTACTTC
many	NA	TRBV5-4	TRBJ2-3	CASSLWASTDTQYF	TGTGCCAGCAGCCTATGGGCTAGCACAGATACGCAGTATTTT
NA	NA	TRBV28	TRBJ1-2	CASSLVGYGYTF	TGTGCCAGCAGTTTAGTAGGTTATGGCTACACCTTC
many	NA	TRBV20-1	TRBJ2-1	CSARDVDDRRRFF	TGCAGTGCTAGAGATGTGGACGATAGACGCCGGTTCTTC
many	NA	TRBV14	TRBJ1-4	CASSRQRSSNEKLFF	TGTGCCAGCAGCCGCCAACGGAGCTCTAATGAAAAACTGTTTTTT
many	NA	TRBV6-2/TRBV6-3	TRBJ2-1	CASSYGEGTYNEQFF	TGTGCCAGCAGTTACGGAGAGGGTACCTACAATGAGCAGTTCTTC
many	NA	TRBV4-2	TRBJ2-7	CASSHRRGSGGLISYEQYF	TGTGCCAGCAGCCATCGACGGGGGAGCGGCGGACTGATATCCTACGAGCAGTACTTC
many	TRBD1	TRBV5-6	TRBJ1-4	CASSDRGPATNEKLFF	TGTGCCAGCTCCGACAGGGGTCCTGCAACTAATGAAAAACTGTTTTTT
NA	TRBD1	TRBV7-9	TRBJ2-5	CASSSIRGQGETQYF	TGTGCCAGCAGCTCCATCAGGGGGCAAGGAGAGACCCAGTACTTC
many	TRBD1	TRBV12-3/TRBV12-4	TRBJ2-3	CASRLQGFGTDTQYF	TGTGCCAGCAGATTACAGGGGTTCGGAACAGATACGCAGTATTTT
many	NA	TRBV24-1	TRBJ2-2	CATSDFRAGRTTGELFF	TGTGCCACCAGTGATTTCAGGGCGGGGAGGACCACCGGGGAGCTGTTTTTT
few	NA	TRBV7-6	TRBJ2-2	CASSLAVVTGELFF	TGTGCCAGCAGCTTAGCAGTTGTCACCGGGGAGCTGTTTTTT
many	TRBD1	TRBV4-2	TRBJ2-7	CASSQGQGPNEQYF	TGTGCCAGCAGCCAGGGACAGGGACCGAACGAGCAGTACTTC
many	NA	TRBV10-3	TRBJ2-3	CAIQGAGDPDTQYF	TGTGCCATACAGGGCGCGGGAGACCCAGATACGCAGTATTTT
NA	NA	TRBV6-5	TRBJ2-3	CASREYPSTDTQYF	TGTGCCAGCAGGGAATACCCCAGCACAGATACGCAGTATTTT
few	TRBD1	TRBV11-1	TRBJ2-5	CASSLRGLTGVPYF	TGTGCCAGCAGCTTAAGGGGCCTCACAGGGGTCCCGTACTTC
many	NA	TRBV5-1	TRBJ2-1	CASSMEALGNEQFF	TGCGCCAGCAGCATGGAGGCTTTGGGGAATGAGCAGTTCTTC
many	NA	TRBV6-1	TRBJ2-2	CASSGNTGELFF	TGTGCCAGCAGTGGTAACACCGGGGAGCTGTTTTTT
few	NA	TRBV28	TRBJ2-7	CASSYRYEQYF	TGTGCCAGCAGTTACCGGTACGAGCAGTACTTC
NA	NA	TRBV30	TRBJ1-5	CAWSEWAPNQPQHF	TGTGCCTGGAGTGAGTGGGCGCCCAATCAGCCCCAGCATTTT
NA	NA	TRBV11-2	TRBJ2-7	CASSLEPTVGYEQYF	TGTGCCAGCAGCTTAGAACCGACAGTCGGTTACGAGCAGTACTTC